These T cell receptor beta chains were read from a single sample in a study of monozygotic twins with inflammatory bowel disease. TCRdb reanalyzed the 5' RACE reads and collapses them to one entry per CDR3 protein, without DNA. Its clone listing holds 350,000 to 550,000 distinct CDR3 sequences. Sample: blood. Source of these receptors: a human donor with ulcerative colitis or Crohn's disease, or a healthy co-twin of an affected twin (not recorded which). The CDR3 runs from the conserved cysteine through the conserved F or W.

CDR3aa,len,v_gene,j_gene
CSVPQGSGNEKLFF,14,TRBV29-1,TRBJ1-4
CSAPTPGGSDTQYF,14,TRBV20-1,TRBJ2-3
CASSSGQGINQPQHF,15,TRBV7-6,TRBJ1-5
CASSRDNSNTGELFF,15,TRBV7-9,TRBJ2-2
CASSLGQLLNQPQHF,15,TRBV7-2,TRBJ1-5
CASSIAGGTAQHF,13,TRBV12-3/TRBV12-4,TRBJ1-5
CASSNLAGGRNEQFF,15,TRBV27,TRBJ2-1
CASSIEQSSSYEQYF,15,TRBV5-1,TRBJ2-7
CSARVGRGNTEAFF,14,TRBV20-1,TRBJ1-1
CASSFDIGGYRNEQFF,16,TRBV5-1,TRBJ2-1
CAWSVGGGNTIYF,13,TRBV30,TRBJ1-3
CASSTTLQGLSSYNSPLHF,19,TRBV5-1,TRBJ1-6
CASSDGTFYGYTF,13,TRBV2,TRBJ1-2
CSFSVNTEAFF,11,TRBV29-1,TRBJ1-1
CASLGPNTDTQYF,13,TRBV5-1,TRBJ2-3